The clone carrying this TCR beta chain was recorded only once. Other DNA sequences in the sample encode the same CDR3. The record originates from a study of blood T cell repertoires in COVID-19. Study summary: From the United States, Italy and Spain came samples of acute and convalescent COVID-19. Nucleic acid was either cDNA or gDNA, and it came from T cells, B-cell-depleted T cells, or PBMCs.

Trimming stripped 4 bases from V and 2 bases from J, with 10 bases between. The germline V gene encodes CDR1 SGHRS and CDR2 YFSETQ. The CDR3 is 13 amino acids. Per the original methods: Reference gene primer amplification yielded estimated nucleated cell counts. TCRdb's table, derived via immunoSEQ multiplex PCR, lists solely in-frame clones and lacks some. The DNA was the basis for D and trimming; V, J and clone size are from that table. The sample holds under 150,000 clones, around 86% seen once. The chain is built from TRBV5-1 and TRBJ2-7; maybe TRBD2 (6 bases). The receptor was isolated from a man aged 45 to 65 with active COVID-19. Sequences were obtained from peripheral blood. CDR3 nucleotide sequence: TGCGCCAGCAGCCCCGGGACTCCCTACGAGCAGTACTTC. This encodes CASSPGTPYEQYF.